Following are 24 T cell receptor beta chains from one sample sequenced in a study of T cell repertoires in cytomegalovirus infection. One entry per CDR3 protein, called by TCRdb with MiXCR from the reads. The profile covers some 150,000 distinct CDR3 sequences, with about 6.1% appearing a single time and roughly 18% taken by the ten largest. Sample: PBMCs. The receptors here all came from a human donor in good health (CMV status not recorded). Some clones in this sample may be carry-over from other donors' samples.

This clonotype was seen a single time. CDR3 sequence: CASSPGTRIYNEQFF. The CDR3 nucleotides are TGTGCCAGCAGCCCCGGGACTAGGATTTACAATGAGCAGTTCTTC. The rearrangement joins TRBV9 to TRBJ2-1; TRBD2 matches at 8 bases. CDR1 is SGDLS and CDR2 is YYNGEE in the germline V gene. V lost 4 bases, J lost 4 bases, and 7 bases stayed unmatched. This CDR3 is built from 15 residues.

On this clonotype itself: It may be a read error: a sequence one base away is much more abundant. V gene TRBV7-8 combines with J gene TRBJ1-1; TRBD1 matches 9 bases. In germline, CDR1 is SGHVS, CDR2 FQNEAQ. The CDR3 runs to 14 residues. The CDR3 reads CACSLGQGITEAFF. The CDR3 coding sequence is TGTGCCTGCAGCCTAGGACAGGGGATAACTGAAGCTTTCTTT.

This clonotype was seen ten or more times. The rearrangement links TRBV4-1 to TRBJ1-1, with D unclear. CDR1 and CDR2 from the germline V gene are MGHRA and YSYEKL. V lost 0 bases to trimming and J lost 9 bases, with 14 bases between them. This CDR3 contains 14 residues. The CDR3 sequence: CASSQDSAGIKAFF. DNA for the CDR3: TGCGCCAGCAGCCAAGATTCAGCCGGTATCAAAGCTTTCTTT.

This chain links TRBV28 with TRBJ1-1; maybe TRBD1 (5 bases). Germline CDR1 is MDHEN and CDR2 is SYDVKM. The CDR3 covers 14 residues. V shed 3 bases and J shed 5 bases, with 13 bases lying between them. CDR3 sequence (DNA): TGTGCCAGCAGTTTGAGTCAGGGTTGGACTGAAGCTTTCTTT. It yields the protein CASSLSQGWTEAFF.

This clonotype has a handful of counts. The chain uses TRBV20-1 and TRBJ1-1; 8 bases agree with TRBD1. With 6 bases clipped from V and 8 bases from J, the junction kept 8 bases outside the gene matches. The CDR3 has 12 amino acids. Germline V gene data show CDR1 as DFQATT and CDR2 as SNEGSKA (reference sequence). This CDR3 is CSARTGNQEAFF. The CDR3, as DNA: TGCAGTGCCCGGACAGGGAACCAAGAAGCTTTCTTT.

This clonotype was seen at least ten times. The rearrangement uses TRBV28 and TRBJ1-3; the D gene is possibly TRBD1 (5 bases). The germline V and J ends were trimmed by 6 bases and 2 bases, with 14 bases remaining between them. The CDR3 has 15 residues. CDR1 is MDHEN and CDR2 is SYDVKM in the germline V gene. The CDR3 loop reads CASSPQGGAGNTIYF. The CDR3 DNA sequence: TGTGCCAGCAGCCCCCAGGGAGGGGCTGGAAACACCATATATTTT.

This clonotype has at least ten counts. The V gene is TRBV7-2, the J gene TRBJ2-4, with 8 bases that match TRBD2. Germline CDR1 and CDR2: SGHTA and FQGNSA. The V segment lost 7 bases and the J segment 0 bases; nucleotides outside the gene matches: 8. The CDR3 extends over 16 amino acids. CDR3 nucleotide sequence: TGTGCCAGCACCCTTGCGGGGGGATTAGCCAAAAACATTCAGTACTTC. Residues: CASTLAGGLAKNIQYF.

This clonotype was seen a few times. The CDR3, as DNA: TGCAGCGTTGAAGATCGTTGGGGGGCGGACACTGAAGCTTTCTTT. Its protein is CSVEDRWGADTEAFF. V is TRBV29-1 and J is TRBJ1-1; maybe TRBD1 (6 bases). This CDR3 spans 15 amino acids. Germline V gives CDR1 SQVTM, CDR2 ANQGSEA. V was pared by 0 bases and J by 3 bases, with 14 bases between.

This rearrangement joins TRBV2 to TRBJ2-5; 9 bases align to TRBD1. The CDR3 extends over 16 amino acids. V gave up 7 bases and J gave up 5 bases; unmatched junction bases: 14. In germline, CDR1 is SNHLY, CDR2 FYNNEI. Here the CDR3 DNA reads TGTGCCAGCACCCCGACAGGGGGGCCGTCTGGGGAGACCCAGTACTTC. It yields the protein CASTPTGGPSGETQYF.

The sample holds many counts of this clonotype. The CDR3: CASSQTGQGRLGYTF. The CDR3 bases are TGTGCCAGCAGCCAGACCGGACAGGGAAGGCTTGGCTACACCTTC. The chain combines TRBV14 with TRBJ1-2; 8 nucleotides match TRBD1. The junction had 10 bases not matched to a gene; V was cut back by 3 bases and J by 7 bases. CDR1 and CDR2 from the germline V gene are SGHDN and FVKESK. The CDR3 is 15 amino acids.

This clonotype was recorded a few times. The chain employs TRBV7-9 and TRBJ2-6; tentative D call: TRBD1 (6 bases). The CDR3 contains 17 residues. V was cut by 5 bases and J by 2 bases, with 16 bases left in between. CDR1 and CDR2 (germline): SEHNR, FQNEAQ (reference sequence). The CDR3 loop reads CASSKQGGAPGANVLTF. CDR3 nucleotide sequence: TGTGCCAGCAGCAAACAGGGTGGAGCCCCTGGGGCCAACGTCCTGACTTTC. Drawing the rest from reference TRBV7-9 and TRBJ2-6, the complete variable domain is DTGVSQNPRHKITKRGQNVTFRCDPISEHNRLYWYRQTLGQGPEFLTYFQNEAQLEKSRLLSDRFSAERPKGSFSTLEIQRTEQGDSAMYLCASSKQGGAPGANVLTFGAGSRLTVL.

The chain recombines TRBV3-1 with TRBJ2-2, with D perhaps being TRBD1 or TRBD2 (5 bases each). The germline gives CDR1 LGHDT, CDR2 YNNKEL (reference sequence). CDR3 length: 15 amino acids. Between the trimmed V and J ends, which lost 1 base and 6 bases, there was a span of 12 bases. The CDR3 DNA follows: TGTGCCAGCAGCCAAGCAAGTTTGGGGGCCGGGGAGCTGTTTTTT. It codes for CASSQASLGAGELFF.

This clonotype was detected many times. J is TRBJ2-3 and V is TRBV28; D is uncertain. Germline V gene lookup returns CDR1 MDHEN and CDR2 SYDVKM. Trimming shortened V by 5 bases and J by 4 bases, and 13 bases separated the two germline ends. The CDR3 covers 14 residues. The CDR3 DNA sequence: TGTGCCAGCAGTAGGGTAAGAGAGGCAGATACGCAGTATTTT. Protein: CASSRVREADTQYF.

This clonotype was recorded many times. The J gene is TRBJ2-7, the V gene TRBV7-2, with D perhaps TRBD1 (5 bases). This CDR3 is built from 13 residues. The ends were cut back, 1 base at V and 4 bases at J, with 8 bases in the middle. From germline, CDR1 is SGHTA and CDR2 FQGNSA. The CDR3 loop is CASSLGQYYEQYF. CDR3 DNA: TGTGCCAGCAGCTTAGGACAGTATTACGAGCAGTACTTC.

Ten or more counts support this clonotype. This chain uses TRBV7-3 with TRBJ2-6; unclear D gene. Germline V gene data show CDR1 as SGHTA and CDR2 as FQGTGA. Trimming pared 2 bases from V and 0 bases from J, leaving 8 bases between. The CDR3 length is 16 residues. CDR3 loop: CASSLYSVSGANVLTF. CDR3 in DNA: TGTGCCAGCAGCTTATACAGCGTCTCTGGGGCCAACGTCCTGACTTTC.

This clonotype was seen many times. This chain links TRBV14 with TRBJ1-1, with D unclear. From germline, CDR1 is SGHDN and CDR2 FVKESK. CDR3 size: 13 residues. V was pared by 6 bases and J by 6 bases, with 14 bases between. Written as DNA, the CDR3 is TGTGCCAGCAGAGACTCAGGTCGCCCTGAAGCTTTCTTT. It codes for CASRDSGRPEAFF.

In its sample, this clonotype was seen a few times. CDR3: CASSLYGTGSEQFF. CDR3 bases: TGTGCCAGCAGTTTATATGGGACAGGGAGTGAGCAGTTCTTC. The chain combines TRBV28 with TRBJ2-1; 9 bases fit TRBD1. The J segment lost 9 bases and the V segment lost 1 base, leaving 4 bases of the junction unmatched. The CDR3 runs 14 residues. Germline loops: CDR1 MDHEN, CDR2 SYDVKM.

Many counts were recorded for this clonotype. The rearrangement links TRBV28 to TRBJ1-2, with D uncertain. Germline assignment: CDR1 MDHEN and CDR2 SYDVKM. The CDR3 has 15 residues. V was cut by 5 bases and J by 2 bases, with 15 bases left in between. CDR3 amino acids: CASSLRARLNYGYTF. In DNA, the CDR3 is TGTGCCAGCAGTCTGAGGGCCCGACTAAACTATGGCTACACCTTC.

There are many counts of this clonotype. This chain connects TRBV11-1 to TRBJ2-1; TRBD1 agrees at 8 bases. This CDR3 is built from 15 residues. V dropped 4 bases and J dropped 3; count of bases not matched to a gene: 5. Germline lookup yields CDR1 SGHAT and CDR2 FQDESV (reference sequence). CDR3 DNA: TGTGCCAGCAGCTCGGACAGGGTCAACTACAATGAGCAGTTCTTC. It encodes CASSSDRVNYNEQFF.

Many counts were recorded for this clonotype. V usage is TRBV15 and J usage is TRBJ2-7; 7 positions agree with TRBD2. There are 14 residues in the CDR3. V lost 5 bases, J lost 5 bases, and 9 bases stayed unmatched. The V gene's germline CDR1 is LNHNV and CDR2 YYDKDF (reference sequence). The CDR3 DNA sequence: TGTGCCACCAGCTGGAGTGCGGGGGACCACGAGCAGTACTTC. This sequence encodes CATSWSAGDHEQYF.

The CDR3 loop is CATSTRNEQFF. For the CDR3, the DNA is TGTGCCACCAGCACCCGGAATGAGCAGTTCTTC. The genes are TRBV15 and TRBJ2-1; D is ambiguous. The CDR3 has 11 amino acids. The germline gives CDR1 LNHNV, CDR2 YYDKDF (reference sequence). V lost 4 bases to trimming and J lost 7 bases, with 5 bases between them. Based on the CDR3 plus reference TRBV15 and TRBJ2-1, the full variable domain is DAMVIQNPRYQVTQFGKPVTLSCSQTLNHNVMYWYQQKSSQAPKLLFHYYDKDFNNEADTPDNFQSRRPNTSFCFLDIRSPGLGDTAMYLCATSTRNEQFFGPGTRLTVL.

In this sample, this clonotype turned up a few times. The V and J genes are TRBV20-1 and TRBJ2-3; the D is unclear. Per the germline V gene, CDR1 is DFQATT and CDR2 is SNEGSKA (reference sequence). V was cut by 6 bases and J by 0 bases, with 19 bases left in between. This CDR3 region has 16 residues. DNA of the CDR3: TGCAGTGCCCGTGGCCCCGATCTTATAAGCACAGATACGCAGTATTTT. Translating it yields CSARGPDLISTDTQYF.

This clonotype was counted many times. The J gene is TRBJ2-2, the V gene TRBV7-2; no reliable D call. Between the trimmed V and J ends, which lost 3 bases and 2 bases, there was a span of 4 bases. The CDR3 runs 13 residues. Looked up from germline, CDR1 is SGHTA and CDR2 is FQGNSA. In DNA, the CDR3 is TGTGCCAGCAGCTTCACAAACACCGGGGAGCTGTTTTTT. This gives the protein CASSFTNTGELFF. The variable domain in full, completed from reference TRBV7-2 and TRBJ2-2, reads GAGVSQSPSNKVTEKGKDVELRCDPISGHTALYWYRQSLGQGLEFLIYFQGNSAPDKSGLPSDRFSAERTGGSVSTLTIQRTQQEDSAVYLCASSFTNTGELFFGEGSRLTVL.

A note on this clonotype: A much larger clone sits a single nucleotide away, making a read error possible. V and J are TRBV19 and TRBJ2-7, with D perhaps TRBD2 (5 bases). CDR1 LNHDA and CDR2 SQIVND come from the germline V gene (reference sequence). Between the trimmed V and J ends, which lost 3 bases and 3 bases, there was a span of 12 bases. This CDR3 has 14 amino acids. The CDR3 protein is CASSIRGSGYEQYF. For the CDR3, the DNA is TGTGCCAGTAGTATCCGCGGCAGCGGCTACGAGCAGTACTTC.